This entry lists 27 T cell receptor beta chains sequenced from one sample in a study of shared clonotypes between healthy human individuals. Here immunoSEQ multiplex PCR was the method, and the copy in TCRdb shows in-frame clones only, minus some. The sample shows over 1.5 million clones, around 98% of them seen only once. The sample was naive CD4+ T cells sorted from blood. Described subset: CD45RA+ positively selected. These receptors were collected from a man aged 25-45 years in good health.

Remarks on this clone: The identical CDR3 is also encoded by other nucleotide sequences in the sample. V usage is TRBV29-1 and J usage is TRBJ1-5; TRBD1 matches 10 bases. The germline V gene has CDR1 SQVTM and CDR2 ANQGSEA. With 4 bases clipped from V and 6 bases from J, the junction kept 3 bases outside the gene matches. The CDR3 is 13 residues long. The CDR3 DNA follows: TGCAGCGTTGGACAGGGGGCGGGTCAGCCCCAGCATTTT. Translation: CSVGQGAGQPQHF. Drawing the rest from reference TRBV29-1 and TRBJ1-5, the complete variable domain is SAVISQKPSRDICQRGTSLTIQCQVDSQVTMMFWYRQQPGQSLTLIATANQGSEATYESGFVIDKFPISRPNLTFSTLTVSNMSPEDSSIYLCSVGQGAGQPQHFGDGTRLSIL.

CDR3 in DNA: TGTGCCAGCAGTGAGCCTGGGACAGTTCGGGAGACCCAGTACTTC. This sequence encodes CASSEPGTVRETQYF. The chain has TRBV2 and TRBJ2-5; 7 nucleotides match TRBD1. CDR3 length: 15 amino acids. CDR1 and CDR2 (germline): SNHLY, FYNNEI. The ends lost 3 bases at V and 5 bases at J; junction bases unmatched: 9. The full variable domain, completed using reference TRBV2 and TRBJ2-5, is EPEVTQTPSHQVTQMGQEVILRCVPISNHLYFYWYRQILGQKVEFLVSFYNNEISEKSEIFDDQFSVERPDGSNFTLKIRSTKLEDSAMYFCASSEPGTVRETQYFGPGTRLLVL.

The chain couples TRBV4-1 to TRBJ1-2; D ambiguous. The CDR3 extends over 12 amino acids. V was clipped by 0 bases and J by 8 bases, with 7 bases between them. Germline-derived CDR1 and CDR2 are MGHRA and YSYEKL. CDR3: CASSQDLGGYTF. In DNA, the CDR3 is TGCGCCAGCAGCCAAGATTTGGGCGGCTACACCTTC.

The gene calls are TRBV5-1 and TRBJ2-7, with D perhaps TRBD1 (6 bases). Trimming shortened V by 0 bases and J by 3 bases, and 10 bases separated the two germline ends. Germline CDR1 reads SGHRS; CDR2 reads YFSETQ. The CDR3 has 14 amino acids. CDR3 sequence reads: CASSLDTGLYEQYF. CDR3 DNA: TGCGCCAGCAGCTTGGATACAGGGCTCTACGAGCAGTACTTC.

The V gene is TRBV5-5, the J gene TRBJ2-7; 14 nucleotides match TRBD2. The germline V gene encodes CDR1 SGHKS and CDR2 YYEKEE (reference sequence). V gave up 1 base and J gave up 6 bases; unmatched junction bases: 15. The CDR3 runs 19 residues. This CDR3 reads CASSLNPLRLAGGPGEQYF. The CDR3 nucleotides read TGTGCCAGCAGCTTGAACCCATTGCGACTAGCGGGAGGGCCGGGCGAGCAGTACTTC.

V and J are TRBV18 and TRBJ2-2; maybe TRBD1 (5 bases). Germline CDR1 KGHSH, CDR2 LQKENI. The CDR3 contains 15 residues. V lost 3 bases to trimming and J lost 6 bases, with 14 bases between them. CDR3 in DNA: TGTGCCAGCTCACCTCGACAGATAGGTGCCGGGGAGCTGTTTTTT. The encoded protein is CASSPRQIGAGELFF.

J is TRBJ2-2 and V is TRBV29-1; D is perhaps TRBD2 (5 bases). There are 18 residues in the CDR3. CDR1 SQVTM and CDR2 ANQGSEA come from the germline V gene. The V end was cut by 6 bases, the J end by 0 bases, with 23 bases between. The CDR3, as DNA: TGCAGCGTCCCCGGGCCCTCTACCGGGAACGCGAACACCGGGGAGCTGTTTTTT. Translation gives CSVPGPSTGNANTGELFF.

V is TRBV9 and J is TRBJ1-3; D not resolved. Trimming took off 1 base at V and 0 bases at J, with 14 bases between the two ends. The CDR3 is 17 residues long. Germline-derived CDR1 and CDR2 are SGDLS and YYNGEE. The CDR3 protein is CASSVLPFRSSGNTIYF. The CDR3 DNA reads TGTGCCAGCAGCGTACTTCCTTTTAGGAGCTCTGGAAACACCATATATTTT. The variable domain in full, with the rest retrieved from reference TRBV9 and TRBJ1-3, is DSGVTQTPKHLITATGQRVTLRCSPRSGDLSVYWYQQSLDQGLQFLIQYYNGEERAKGNILERFSAQQFPDLHSELNLSSLELGDSALYFCASSVLPFRSSGNTIYFGEGSWLTVV.

CDR3 amino acids: CASSQVRAGEPRGAKNIQYF. The CDR3 DNA is TGTGCCAGCAGCCAAGTTCGTGCGGGAGAACCTAGGGGGGCCAAAAACATTCAGTACTTC. The rearrangement joins TRBV14 to TRBJ2-4; a weak D match, TRBD2 (7 bases). V was shortened by 1 base and J by 1 base, with 23 bases between the two germline ends. Germline CDR1 is SGHDN and CDR2 is FVKESK. This CDR3 region has 20 residues.

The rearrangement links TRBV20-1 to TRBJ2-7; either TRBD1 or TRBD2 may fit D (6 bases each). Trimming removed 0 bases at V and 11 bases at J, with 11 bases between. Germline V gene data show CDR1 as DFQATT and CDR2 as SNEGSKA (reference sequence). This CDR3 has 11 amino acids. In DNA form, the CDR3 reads TGCAGTGCTAGAGAACAGGGACTCAAGTACTTC. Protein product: CSAREQGLKYF.

This CDR3 is CASSFRPGLAGADTQYF. CDR3 nucleotide sequence: TGTGCCAGCAGCTTTAGACCCGGACTAGCGGGAGCAGATACGCAGTATTTT. The chain carries TRBV11-3 and TRBJ2-3, with 13 positions matching TRBD2. This CDR3 region has 17 residues. Germline trimming cut 3 bases from V and 4 bases from J; bases unmatched to any gene: 7. The V gene's germline CDR1 is SGHNT and CDR2 YENEEA.

The CDR3: CATSGSLVGDRAVEQFF. CDR3 nucleotide sequence: TGTGCCACCAGCGGATCGCTCGTTGGGGACAGGGCGGTTGAGCAGTTCTTC. The chain carries TRBV15 and TRBJ2-1; 9 positions match TRBD1. This CDR3 is built from 17 residues. Unmatched junction bases numbered 17, after V lost 5 bases and J lost 9 bases. Germline assignment: CDR1 LNHNV and CDR2 YYDKDF (reference sequence).

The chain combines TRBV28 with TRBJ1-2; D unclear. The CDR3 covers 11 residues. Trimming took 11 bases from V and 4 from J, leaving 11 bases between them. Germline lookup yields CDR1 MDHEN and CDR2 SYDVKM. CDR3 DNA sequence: TGTGCCGAGAAAGGGAGCTATGGCTACACCTTC. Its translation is CAEKGSYGYTF.

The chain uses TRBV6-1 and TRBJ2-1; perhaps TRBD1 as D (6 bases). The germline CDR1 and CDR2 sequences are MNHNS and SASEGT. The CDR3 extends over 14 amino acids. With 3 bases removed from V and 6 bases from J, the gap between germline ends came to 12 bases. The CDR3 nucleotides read TGTGCCAGCAGTGAGATAACAGGGTTCAATGAGCAGTTCTTC. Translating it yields CASSEITGFNEQFF.

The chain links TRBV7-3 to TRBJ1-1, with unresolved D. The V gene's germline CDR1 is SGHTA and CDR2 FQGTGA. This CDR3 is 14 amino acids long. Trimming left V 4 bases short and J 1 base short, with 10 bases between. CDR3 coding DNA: TGTGCCAGCAGCTCCAATGGGAAGAACACTGAAGCTTTCTTT. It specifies CASSSNGKNTEAFF.

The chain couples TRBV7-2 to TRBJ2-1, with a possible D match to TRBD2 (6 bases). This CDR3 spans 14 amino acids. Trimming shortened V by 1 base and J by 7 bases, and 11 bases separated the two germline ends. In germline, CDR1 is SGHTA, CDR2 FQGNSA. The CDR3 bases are TGTGCCAGCAGCTTAGTACGGGCGGGGAATGAGCAGTTCTTC. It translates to CASSLVRAGNEQFF. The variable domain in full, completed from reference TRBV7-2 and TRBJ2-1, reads GAGVSQSPSNKVTEKGKDVELRCDPISGHTALYWYRQSLGQGLEFLIYFQGNSAPDKSGLPSDRFSAERTGGSVSTLTIQRTQQEDSAVYLCASSLVRAGNEQFFGPGTRLTVL.

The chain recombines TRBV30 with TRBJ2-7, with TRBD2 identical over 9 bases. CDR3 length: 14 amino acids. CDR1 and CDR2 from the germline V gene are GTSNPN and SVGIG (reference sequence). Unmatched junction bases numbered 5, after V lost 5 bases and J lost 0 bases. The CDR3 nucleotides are TGTGCCTGGCGCCAGCGGGAGGACTCCTACGAGCAGTACTTC. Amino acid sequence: CAWRQREDSYEQYF.

In DNA form, the CDR3 reads TGTGCCAGCAGCTTGGCGGCGGCCTTATATGGCTACACCTTC. Its translation is CASSLAAALYGYTF. The chain couples TRBV5-8 to TRBJ1-2; D is unresolved. Germline CDR1 and CDR2: SGHTS and YDEGEE. Trimming shortened V by 0 bases and J by 5 bases, and 11 bases separated the two germline ends. The CDR3 totals 14 residues.

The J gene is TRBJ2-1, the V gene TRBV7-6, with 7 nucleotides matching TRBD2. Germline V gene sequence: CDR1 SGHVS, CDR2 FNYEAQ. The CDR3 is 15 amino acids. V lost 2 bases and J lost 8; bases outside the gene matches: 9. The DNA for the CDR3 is TGTGCCAGCAGCTTATTGTGGGAGGGCCTCGATGAGCAGTTCTTC. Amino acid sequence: CASSLLWEGLDEQFF.

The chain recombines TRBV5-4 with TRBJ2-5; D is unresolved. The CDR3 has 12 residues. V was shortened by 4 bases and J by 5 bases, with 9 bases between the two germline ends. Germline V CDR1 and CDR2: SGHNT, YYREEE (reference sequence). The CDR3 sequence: CASSVLGETQYF. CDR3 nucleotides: TGTGCCAGCAGCGTACTCGGGGAGACCCAGTACTTC.

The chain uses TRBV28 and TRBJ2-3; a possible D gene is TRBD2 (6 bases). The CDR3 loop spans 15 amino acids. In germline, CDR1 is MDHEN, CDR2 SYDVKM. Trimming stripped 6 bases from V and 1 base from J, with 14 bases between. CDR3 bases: TGTGCCAGCAGCTTACACGGGGGAGGCACAGATACGCAGTATTTT. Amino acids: CASSLHGGGTDTQYF.

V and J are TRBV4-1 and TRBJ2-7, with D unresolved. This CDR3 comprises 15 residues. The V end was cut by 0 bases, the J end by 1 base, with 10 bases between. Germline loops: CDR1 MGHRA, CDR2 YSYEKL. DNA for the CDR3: TGCGCCAGCAGCCAAGATCGGACGGCTTCCTACGAGCAGTACTTC. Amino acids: CASSQDRTASYEQYF.

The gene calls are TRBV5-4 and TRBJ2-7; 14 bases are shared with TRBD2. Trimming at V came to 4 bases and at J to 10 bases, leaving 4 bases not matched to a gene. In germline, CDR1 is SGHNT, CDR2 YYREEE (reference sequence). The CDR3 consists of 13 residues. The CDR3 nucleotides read TGTGCCAGCAGCGGGGGACTAGCGGGAGATCAGTACTTC. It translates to CASSGGLAGDQYF.

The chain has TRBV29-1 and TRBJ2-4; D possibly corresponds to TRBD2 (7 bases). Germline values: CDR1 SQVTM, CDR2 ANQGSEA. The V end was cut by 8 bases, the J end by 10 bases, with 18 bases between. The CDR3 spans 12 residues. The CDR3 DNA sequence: TGCAGCCCCTATAGGGGGGGTTGGATTCAGTACTTC. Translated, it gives CSPYRGGWIQYF.

The CDR3 DNA follows: TGTGCCACCAGCAGAGATTTGGCTAGCGGCCCCTACGAGCAGTACTTC. Amino acid sequence: CATSRDLASGPYEQYF. The gene calls are TRBV15 and TRBJ2-7, with 7 bases that match TRBD2. Germline CDR1 LNHNV, CDR2 YYDKDF (reference sequence). The CDR3 length is 16 residues. The trim removed 0 bases at V and 2 bases at J, leaving 7 bases unmatched.

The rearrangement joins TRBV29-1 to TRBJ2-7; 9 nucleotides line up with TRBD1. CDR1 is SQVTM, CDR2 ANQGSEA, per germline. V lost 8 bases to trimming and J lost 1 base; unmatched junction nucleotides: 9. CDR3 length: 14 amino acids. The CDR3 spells CSIRRDRASYEQYF. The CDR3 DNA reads TGCAGCATCCGCCGGGACAGGGCTTCCTACGAGCAGTACTTC.

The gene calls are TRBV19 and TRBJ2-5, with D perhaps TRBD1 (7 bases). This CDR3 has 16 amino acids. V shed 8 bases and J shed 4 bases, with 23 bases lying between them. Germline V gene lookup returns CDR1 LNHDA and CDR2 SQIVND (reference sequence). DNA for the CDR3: TGTGCCAGTCGCCCTCGCGGTCGACAGGGAGGAGAGACCCAGTACTTC. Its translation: CASRPRGRQGGETQYF.